The 21 T cell receptor beta chains below come from one sample, sequenced in a study of blood T cell repertoires in COVID-19. Measured with immunoSEQ multiplex PCR; TCRdb has only the in-frame clones, and not every one. This sample carries roughly 120,000 clones, 80% to 85% of them seen once, and the ten largest clones take 0.7% to 1%. Sequenced sample: peripheral blood. Source of these receptors: a woman aged 70-85 years with acute or convalescent COVID-19.

The chain couples TRBV18 to TRBJ2-7; perhaps TRBD1 as D (6 bases). Germline CDR1 KGHSH, CDR2 LQKENI. The CDR3 has 16 amino acids. Trimming cost V 1 base and J 2 bases, with 15 bases left between them. CDR3 region: CASSPLSGQPTYEQYF. Here the CDR3 DNA reads TGTGCCAGCTCACCACTATCAGGACAGCCTACCTACGAGCAGTACTTC. Full variable domain (outside the CDR3, taken from reference TRBV18 and TRBJ2-7): NAGVMQNPRHLVRRRGQEARLRCSPMKGHSHVYWYRQLPEEGLKFMVYLQKENIIDESGMPKERFSAEFPKEGPSILRIQQVVRGDSAAYFCASSPLSGQPTYEQYFGPGTRLTVT.

J is TRBJ1-6 and V is TRBV11-1; D is possibly TRBD1 (5 bases). CDR1 and CDR2 from the germline V gene are SGHAT and FQDESV (reference sequence). The V and J ends lost 2 bases and 9 bases respectively, with 8 bases between them. The CDR3 sequence is 13 residues long. The CDR3 nucleotides are TGTGCCAGCAGCTTACAGGGCGCTTCACCCCTCCACTTT. It translates to CASSLQGASPLHF.

The chain carries TRBV5-5 and TRBJ1-1, with TRBD1 matching over 7 bases. The junction had 2 bases not matched to a gene; V was cut back by 0 bases and J by 9 bases. The germline V gene has CDR1 SGHKS and CDR2 YYEKEE (reference sequence). The CDR3 has 12 residues. DNA for the CDR3: TGTGCCAGCAGCTTGGGACAGGGAAAAGCTTTCTTT. It encodes CASSLGQGKAFF.

The genes are TRBV6-1 and TRBJ1-2, with TRBD1 matching over 7 bases. Germline V gene sequence: CDR1 MNHNS, CDR2 SASEGT. This CDR3 comprises 14 residues. The junction had 11 bases not matched to a gene; V was cut back by 0 bases and J by 13 bases. CDR3 coding DNA: TGTGCCAGCAGTGAAGCAAGCATGACAGGGACCTTCACCTTC. Its protein product is CASSEASMTGTFTF.

This clone has just a few counts. This sequence joins TRBV6-1 and TRBJ1-5; D may be TRBD1 (6 bases). V dropped 1 base and J dropped 5 bases, with 9 bases sitting between them. Germline CDR1 and CDR2: MNHNS and SASEGT. The CDR3 is 14 amino acids. The CDR3: CASSEVQGDQPQHF. The CDR3 region has the DNA TGTGCCAGCAGTGAAGTACAGGGTGATCAGCCCCAGCATTTT.

The chain has TRBV7-8 and TRBJ2-5; 7 bases line up with TRBD2. Germline CDR1 SGHVS, CDR2 FQNEAQ. The CDR3 runs 15 residues. J gave up 2 bases and V 5 bases, and 8 bases lay outside the gene matches. CDR3 nucleotide sequence: TGTGCCAGCAGCCGTCAAGCGGGGAGTCAAGAGACCCAGTACTTC. This encodes CASSRQAGSQETQYF.

This chain uses TRBV9 with TRBJ2-5, with 9 bases aligning to TRBD1. CDR1 and CDR2 from the germline V gene are SGDLS and YYNGEE. With 4 bases clipped from V and 4 bases from J, the junction kept 8 bases outside the gene matches. This CDR3 region has 15 residues. The CDR3: CASSYGTGFAETQYF. In nucleotides, the CDR3 is TGTGCCAGCAGCTACGGGACAGGGTTTGCAGAGACCCAGTACTTC.

The chain combines TRBV2 with TRBJ2-1; 9 bases map to TRBD2. The V segment lost 4 bases and the J segment 10 bases; nucleotides outside the gene matches: 11. This CDR3 is 15 amino acids long. Germline V lookup: CDR1 SNHLY, CDR2 FYNNEI. Here the CDR3 reads CASSARTSVQGEQFF. The CDR3 coding sequence is TGTGCCAGCAGTGCCCGGACTAGCGTACAAGGGGAGCAGTTCTTC.

V is TRBV2 and J is TRBJ2-7; 11 positions match TRBD1. Germline V lookup: CDR1 SNHLY, CDR2 FYNNEI. The CDR3 consists of 14 residues. V was pared by 7 bases and J by 4 bases, with 6 bases of the junction left unmatched. The DNA of the CDR3 is TGTGCCAGCAACGGGGGACAGGGGGGATACGAGCAGTACTTC. This encodes CASNGGQGGYEQYF. The complete variable domain, with remaining parts taken from reference TRBV2 and TRBJ2-7, reads EPEVTQTPSHQVTQMGQEVILRCVPISNHLYFYWYRQILGQKVEFLVSFYNNEISEKSEIFDDQFSVERPDGSNFTLKIRSTKLEDSAMYFCASNGGQGGYEQYFGPGTRLTVT.

This chain connects TRBV29-1 to TRBJ1-1; D is uncertain. The germline V and J ends were trimmed by 4 bases and 4 bases, with 13 bases remaining between them. This CDR3 is built from 13 residues. Germline loops: CDR1 SQVTM, CDR2 ANQGSEA. CDR3 coding DNA: TGCAGCGTTGGGTCCTTTCAGGTCACTGAAGCTTTCTTT. Translation gives CSVGSFQVTEAFF.

This chain connects TRBV19 to TRBJ1-2; 8 bases line up with TRBD1. Looked up from germline, CDR1 is LNHDA and CDR2 is SQIVND (reference sequence). The V gene end was trimmed by 6 bases and the J gene end by 2 bases; junction bases not matched to a gene: 11. The CDR3 has 16 amino acids. For the CDR3, the DNA is TGTGCCAGTAGGCCCTCGGGGACAGGCCCAAACTATGGCTACACCTTC. Its protein is CASRPSGTGPNYGYTF.

The chain employs TRBV6-4 and TRBJ1-5; D remains unclear. This CDR3 spans 14 amino acids. Deletions cut 7 bases from V and 2 bases from J, with 12 bases between. Germline values: CDR1 MRHNA, CDR2 SNTAGT. The CDR3 is CASMRERGNQPQHF. The CDR3 DNA is TGTGCCAGCATGAGGGAAAGAGGCAATCAGCCCCAGCATTTT.

V is TRBV3-1 (or the pseudogene TRBV3-2) and J is TRBJ2-1, with 9 bases lining up with TRBD2. V shed 5 bases, J shed 2 bases, and the junction held 4 bases outside the gene matches. This CDR3 is 15 amino acids long. CDR1 and CDR2 (germline): LGHDT, YNNKEL (reference sequence). The CDR3 DNA sequence: TGTGCCAGCAGCGCGACTAGCGGCCCCTACAATGAGCAGTTCTTC. Amino acid sequence: CASSATSGPYNEQFF.

The chain carries TRBV18 and TRBJ1-6; D gene uncertain. The V and J ends lost 2 bases and 0 bases respectively, with 8 bases between them. Germline-derived CDR1 and CDR2 are KGHSH and LQKENI. This CDR3 is 16 amino acids long. This CDR3 reads CASSPDISSYNSPLHF. CDR3 DNA sequence: TGTGCCAGCTCACCAGACATCAGCTCCTATAATTCACCCCTCCACTTT.

The V gene is TRBV6-5, the J gene TRBJ2-1, with D uncertain. The germline V gene encodes CDR1 MNHEY and CDR2 SVGAGI. Trimming stripped 5 bases from V and 9 bases from J, with 17 bases between. This CDR3 region has 14 residues. The CDR3 spells CASSPGPSTPEQFF. The DNA of the CDR3 is TGTGCCAGCAGTCCAGGCCCGTCCACACCTGAGCAGTTCTTC.

A few counts support this clone. The chain uses TRBV11-1 and TRBJ1-1; D gene unclear. This CDR3 spans 13 amino acids. The V end was cut by 7 bases, the J end by 4 bases, with 13 bases between. Germline-derived CDR1 and CDR2 are SGHAT and FQDESV (reference sequence). CDR3: CASMAAESTEAFF. In DNA, the CDR3 is TGTGCCAGCATGGCGGCAGAGAGCACTGAAGCTTTCTTT.

V and J are TRBV5-1 and TRBJ2-3; maybe TRBD2 (6 bases). The CDR3 length is 16 residues. Germline CDR1 reads SGHRS; CDR2 reads YFSETQ. Trimming shortened V by 0 bases and J by 0 bases, and 11 bases separated the two germline ends. CDR3 nucleotides: TGCGCCAGCAGCTTGGTAGGCGGGGATAGCACAGATACGCAGTATTTT. This gives the protein CASSLVGGDSTDTQYF.

The rearrangement uses TRBV18 and TRBJ2-2; 10 positions agree with TRBD2. Looked up from germline, CDR1 is KGHSH and CDR2 is LQKENI. The CDR3 loop spans 16 amino acids. V dropped 0 bases and J dropped 6; count of bases not matched to a gene: 4. The CDR3 loop is CASSPPGLAEAGELFF. CDR3 in DNA: TGTGCCAGCTCACCACCCGGACTAGCGGAGGCCGGGGAGCTGTTTTTT.

This rearrangement joins TRBV10-3 to TRBJ2-7; a weak D match, TRBD1 (6 bases). Trimming took 0 bases from V and 1 from J, leaving 7 bases between them. CDR1 ENHRY and CDR2 SYGVKD come from the germline V gene. This CDR3 region has 14 residues. As DNA, the CDR3 is TGTGCCATCAGTGAGTCGGGACAATCCTACGAGCAGTACTTC. Its translation is CAISESGQSYEQYF.

The J gene is TRBJ1-5, the V gene TRBV6-5, with D perhaps TRBD1 (6 bases). Per germline, CDR1 MNHEY and CDR2 SVGAGI. Trimming removed 8 bases at V and 2 bases at J, with 16 bases between. This CDR3 contains 15 residues. The CDR3 bases are TGTGCCAGCCAACCAACTAGACAGGGCAATCAGCCCCAGCATTTT. It translates to CASQPTRQGNQPQHF.

The chain carries TRBV2 and TRBJ1-5; weak D call: TRBD1 (6 bases). The CDR3 is made up of 14 amino acids. V was trimmed by 3 bases and J by 7 bases, leaving 13 bases between them. Germline lookup yields CDR1 SNHLY and CDR2 FYNNEI. The CDR3 DNA sequence: TGTGCCAGCAGTGATGTAAAGGGGGACCAGCCCCAGCATTTT. Residues: CASSDVKGDQPQHF.